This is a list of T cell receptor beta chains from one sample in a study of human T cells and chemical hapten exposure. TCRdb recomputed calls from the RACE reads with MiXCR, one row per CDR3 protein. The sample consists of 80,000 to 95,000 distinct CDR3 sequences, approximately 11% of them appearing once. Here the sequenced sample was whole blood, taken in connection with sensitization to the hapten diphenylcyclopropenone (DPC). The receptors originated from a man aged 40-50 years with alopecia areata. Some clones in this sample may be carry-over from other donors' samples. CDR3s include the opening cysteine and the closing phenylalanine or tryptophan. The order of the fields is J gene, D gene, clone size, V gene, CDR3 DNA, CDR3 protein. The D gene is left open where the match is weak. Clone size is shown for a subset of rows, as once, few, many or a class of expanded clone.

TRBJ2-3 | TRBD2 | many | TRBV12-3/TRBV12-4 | TGTGCCAGCAGTTTCGGCGGGAGTACAGATACGCAGTATTTT | CASSFGGSTDTQYF
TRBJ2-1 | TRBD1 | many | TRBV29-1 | TGCAGCGTTGGTAGACAGGGTTCCTACAATGAGCAGTTCTTC | CSVGRQGSYNEQFF
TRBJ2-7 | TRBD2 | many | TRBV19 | TGTGCCAGTAGTACAAGCGGGGTTGCCTACGAGCAGTACTTC | CASSTSGVAYEQYF
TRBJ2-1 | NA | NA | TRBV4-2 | TGTGCCAGCAGCCAAAACCGGGACTCTTACAATGAGCAGTTCTTC | CASSQNRDSYNEQFF
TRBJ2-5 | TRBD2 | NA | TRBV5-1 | TGCGCCAGCAGCTTGTCCGGGACTAGCGGCCAAGAGACCCAGTACTTC | CASSLSGTSGQETQYF
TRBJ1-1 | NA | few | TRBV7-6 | TGTGCCAGCAGCCCTACGTTGGACAGCCTGAACACTGAAGCTTTCTTT | CASSPTLDSLNTEAFF
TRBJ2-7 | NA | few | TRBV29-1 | TGCCCCCCCGGGGCGATTCCCCCCTACGAGCAGTACTTC | CPPGAIPPYEQYF
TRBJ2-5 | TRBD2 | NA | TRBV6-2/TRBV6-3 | TGTGCCAGCAGTTACTCGCTAGCGGGAGGGCCCCACGAAGAGACCCAGTACTTC | CASSYSLAGGPHEETQYF
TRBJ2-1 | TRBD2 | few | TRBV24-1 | TGTGCCACCAGTGATTTCCAAACTGGACTAGCGGGAGCCAATGAGCAGTTCTTC | CATSDFQTGLAGANEQFF
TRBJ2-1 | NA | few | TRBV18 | TGTGCCAGCTCACCCGAACAGGATGAGCAGTTCTTC | CASSPEQDEQFF
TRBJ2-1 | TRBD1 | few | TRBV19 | TGTGCCAGTGTCAAACCGGGACAGGGTCTTGATGAGCAGTTCTTC | CASVKPGQGLDEQFF